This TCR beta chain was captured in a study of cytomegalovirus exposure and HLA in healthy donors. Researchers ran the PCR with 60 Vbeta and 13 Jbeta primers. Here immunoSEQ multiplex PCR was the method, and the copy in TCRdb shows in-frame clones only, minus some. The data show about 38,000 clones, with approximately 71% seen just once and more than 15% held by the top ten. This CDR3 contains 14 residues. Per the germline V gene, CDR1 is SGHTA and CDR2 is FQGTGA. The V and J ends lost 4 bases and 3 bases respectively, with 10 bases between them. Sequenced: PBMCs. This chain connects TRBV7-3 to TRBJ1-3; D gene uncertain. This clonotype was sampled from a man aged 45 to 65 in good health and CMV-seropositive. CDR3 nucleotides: TGTGCCAGCAGCTCGACGGGAGGTGGAAACACCATATATTTT. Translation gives CASSSTGGGNTIYF.